This T cell receptor beta chain derives from a study of human T cells and chemical hapten exposure. Background on the study: An approximately 2 cm by approximately 2 cm inner upper arm patch received 2% DPC for sensitization.

Time point of the sample: patch test 2, 6 weeks after DPC sensitization. The treatment here: therapeutic diphenylcyclopropenone sensitization with weekly scalp DPC. Staff drew blood before applying each patch test. The library tagged each cDNA molecule with unique molecular identifiers. TCRdb re-called the RACE reads with MiXCR, one entry per CDR3 protein. The table records tens of thousands of distinct CDR3 sequences, around 3.2% of them present only once. In this sample, this clonotype turned up many times. What it recognizes is unknown. Study outcomes and limitations: Alopecia affecting every donor means their immune response may not match healthy people's.

The CDR3 has 13 residues. Germline lookup yields CDR1 MDHEN and CDR2 SYDVKM. Trimming took 6 bases from V and 8 from J, leaving 16 bases between them. The clonotype comes from a man aged 40-50 years with alopecia areata. Some clones in this sample may be carry-over from other donors' samples. Here the sequenced sample was whole blood, taken in connection with sensitization to the hapten diphenylcyclopropenone (DPC). The chain uses TRBV28 and TRBJ1-2; D uncertain. CDR3 DNA sequence: TGTGCCAGCAGCCAGGATGACGTGCGGGGCTACACCTTC. Residues: CASSQDDVRGYTF.